This TCR beta chain was documented in a study of cytomegalovirus exposure and HLA in healthy donors. Primers for the PCR totalled 60 Vbeta and 13 Jbeta. Repertoires were generated with immunoSEQ multiplex PCR, while TCRdb's copy carries only in-frame clones and drops some. The data show fewer than 150,000 clones, about four fifths seen once. Trimming removed 5 bases at V and 4 bases at J, with 11 bases between. The CDR3 runs 13 residues. Germline CDR1 MDHEN, CDR2 SYDVKM. This clone was seen just once. This TCR derives from a man aged 25 to 45 in good health and CMV-seronegative. The chain uses TRBV28 and TRBJ1-1; D uncertain. The sample was PBMCs. Here the CDR3 DNA reads TGTGCCAGCAGTGCCTCGGTGGTCACTGAAGCTTTCTTT. Translating gives CASSASVVTEAFF.